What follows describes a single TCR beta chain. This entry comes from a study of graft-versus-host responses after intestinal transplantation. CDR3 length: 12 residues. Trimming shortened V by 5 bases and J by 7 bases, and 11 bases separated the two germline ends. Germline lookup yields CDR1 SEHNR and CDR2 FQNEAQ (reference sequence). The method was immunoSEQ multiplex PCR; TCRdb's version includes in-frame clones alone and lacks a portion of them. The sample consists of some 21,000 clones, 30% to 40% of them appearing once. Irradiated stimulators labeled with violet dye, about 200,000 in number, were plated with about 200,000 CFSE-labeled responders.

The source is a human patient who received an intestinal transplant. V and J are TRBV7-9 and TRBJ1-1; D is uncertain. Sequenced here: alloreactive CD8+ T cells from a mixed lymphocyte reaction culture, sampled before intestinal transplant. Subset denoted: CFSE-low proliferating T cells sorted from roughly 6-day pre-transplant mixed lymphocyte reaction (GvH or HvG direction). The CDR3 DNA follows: TGTGCCAGCAGCGGAGGTGGGGTTGAAGCTTTCTTT. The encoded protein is CASSGGGVEAFF.